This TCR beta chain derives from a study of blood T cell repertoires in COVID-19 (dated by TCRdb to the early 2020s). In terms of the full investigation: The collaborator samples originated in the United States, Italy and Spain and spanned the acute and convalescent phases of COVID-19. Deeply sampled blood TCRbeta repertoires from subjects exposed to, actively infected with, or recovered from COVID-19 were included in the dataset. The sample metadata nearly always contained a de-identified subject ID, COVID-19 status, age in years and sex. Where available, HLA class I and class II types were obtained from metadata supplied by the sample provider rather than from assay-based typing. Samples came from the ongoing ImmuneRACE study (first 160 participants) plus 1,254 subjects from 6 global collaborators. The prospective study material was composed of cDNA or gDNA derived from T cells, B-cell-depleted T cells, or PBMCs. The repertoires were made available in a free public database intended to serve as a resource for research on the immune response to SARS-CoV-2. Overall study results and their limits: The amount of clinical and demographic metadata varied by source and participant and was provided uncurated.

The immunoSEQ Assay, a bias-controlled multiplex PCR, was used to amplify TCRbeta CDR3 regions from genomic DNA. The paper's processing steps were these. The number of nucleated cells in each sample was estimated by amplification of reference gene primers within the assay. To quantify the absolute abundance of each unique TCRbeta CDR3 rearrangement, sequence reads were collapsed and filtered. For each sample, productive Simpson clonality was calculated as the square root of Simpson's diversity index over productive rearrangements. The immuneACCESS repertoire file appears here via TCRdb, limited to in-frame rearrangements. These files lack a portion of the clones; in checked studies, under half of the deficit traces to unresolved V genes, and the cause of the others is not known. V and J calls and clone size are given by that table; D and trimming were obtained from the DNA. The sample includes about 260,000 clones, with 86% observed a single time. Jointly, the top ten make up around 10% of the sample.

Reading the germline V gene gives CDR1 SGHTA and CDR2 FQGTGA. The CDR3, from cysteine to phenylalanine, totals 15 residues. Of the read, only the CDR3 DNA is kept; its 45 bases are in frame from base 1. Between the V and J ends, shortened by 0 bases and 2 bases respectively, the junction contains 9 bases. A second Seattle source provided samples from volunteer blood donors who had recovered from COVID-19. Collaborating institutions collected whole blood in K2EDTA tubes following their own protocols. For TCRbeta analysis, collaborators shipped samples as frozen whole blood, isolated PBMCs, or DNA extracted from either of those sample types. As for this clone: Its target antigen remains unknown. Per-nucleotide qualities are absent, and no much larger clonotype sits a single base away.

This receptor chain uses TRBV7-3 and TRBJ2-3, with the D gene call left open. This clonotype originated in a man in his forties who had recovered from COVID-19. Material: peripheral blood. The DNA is TGTGCCAGCAGCTTAACCGGTTTTCACACAGATACGCAGTATTTT. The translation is CASSLTGFHTDTQYF.